The TCR beta chain described here comes from a study of identical twins. This clonotype was observed a single time. What it binds is unknown. J gave up 10 bases and V 6 bases, and 8 bases lay outside the gene matches. This CDR3 has 12 amino acids. Germline lookup yields CDR1 MNHEY and CDR2 SVGEGT. TCRdb reprocessed the 5' RACE reads with MiXCR, giving one entry per CDR3 protein. This table holds about 530,000 distinct CDR3 sequences, approximately 16% found once. The study, taken as a whole, reports: While abundant cord blood beta clonotypes carried fewer insertions, memory repertoires showed no such pattern. Where beta out-of-frame sequences were concerned, excess twin sharing was weaker.

The same specimen was also included in a second study, on yellow fever vaccine responses in identical twins.

The source material was CD4+ T cells sorted from blood. This TCR was sampled from a woman aged 18-29 years in good health. V and J are TRBV6-2 or TRBV6-3 and TRBJ2-5, with 7 bases fitting TRBD2. DNA of the CDR3: TGTGCCAGCAGAAGGGGAGGGCCGATCCAGTACTTC. It yields the protein CASRRGGPIQYF.